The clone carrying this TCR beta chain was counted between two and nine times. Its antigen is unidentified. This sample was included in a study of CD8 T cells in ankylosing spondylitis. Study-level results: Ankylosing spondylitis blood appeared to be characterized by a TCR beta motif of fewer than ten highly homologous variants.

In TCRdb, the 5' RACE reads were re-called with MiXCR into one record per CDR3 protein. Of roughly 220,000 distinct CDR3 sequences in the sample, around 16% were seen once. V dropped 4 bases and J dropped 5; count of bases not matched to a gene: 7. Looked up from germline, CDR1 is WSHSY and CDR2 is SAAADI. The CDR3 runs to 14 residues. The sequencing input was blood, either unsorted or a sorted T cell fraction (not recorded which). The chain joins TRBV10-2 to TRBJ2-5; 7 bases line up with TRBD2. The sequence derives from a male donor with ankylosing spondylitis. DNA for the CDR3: TGCGCCAGCAGTGGGACTAGGGTCGAGGAGACCCAGTACTTC. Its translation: CASSGTRVEETQYF.